The TCR beta chain described here comes from a study of blood T cell repertoires in COVID-19. Overall study: PBMCs, B-cell-depleted T cells, or T cells provided the cDNA or gDNA that made up the material.

Measured with immunoSEQ multiplex PCR; TCRdb has only the in-frame clones, and not every one. The table records some 280,000 clones, roughly 90% of them present only once. The source material was peripheral blood. This receptor was obtained from a woman aged 40 to 50 who had recovered from COVID-19.

The CDR3 region is CASSLAGGKIDNEQFF. The CDR3 DNA reads TGTGCCAGCAGCTTAGCAGGGGGCAAAATCGACAATGAGCAGTTCTTC. This chain joins TRBV7-9 and TRBJ2-1; 7 nucleotides line up with TRBD1. The ends lost 0 bases at V and 5 bases at J; junction bases unmatched: 7. The V gene's germline CDR1 is SEHNR and CDR2 FQNEAQ (reference sequence). The CDR3 loop spans 16 amino acids. The variable domain in full, with the rest retrieved from reference TRBV7-9 and TRBJ2-1, is DTGVSQNPRHKITKRGQNVTFRCDPISEHNRLYWYRQTLGQGPEFLTYFQNEAQLEKSRLLSDRFSAERPKGSFSTLEIQRTEQGDSAMYLCASSLAGGKIDNEQFFGPGTRLTVL.